A single sample gave rise to the 4 T cell receptor beta chains below, sequenced in a study of cytomegalovirus exposure and HLA in healthy donors. Use of 60 Vbeta and 13 Jbeta primers characterized the PCR. Repertoires were generated with immunoSEQ multiplex PCR, while TCRdb's copy carries only in-frame clones and drops some. Among around 160,000 clones listed, more than 70% were seen once. The specimen was PBMCs. The receptor set was obtained from a woman between 35 and 50 years old in good health and CMV-seropositive.

This clone was seen only once. The chain combines TRBV19 with TRBJ2-7; 8 nucleotides line up with TRBD1. Germline-derived CDR1 and CDR2 are LNHDA and SQIVND (reference sequence). The CDR3 contains 14 residues. V shed 11 bases, J shed 6 bases, and the junction held 15 bases outside the gene matches. The CDR3 reads CAASAGTGRFEQYF. In DNA, the CDR3 is TGTGCCGCCTCAGCCGGGACAGGTCGATTCGAGCAGTACTTC. The full variable domain, with the rest looked up from reference TRBV19 and TRBJ2-7, is DGGITQSPKYLFRKEGQNVTLSCEQNLNHDAMYWYRQDPGQGLRLIYYSQIVNDFQKGDIAEGYSVSREKKESFPLTVTSAQKNPTAFYLCAASAGTGRFEQYFGPGTRLTVT.

The sample holds a few counts of this clone. CDR3 nucleotides: TGCAGTGCTAGAGATCCGAGAGCTTTCTTT. Protein: CSARDPRAFF. The chain links TRBV20-1 to TRBJ1-1; no reliable D call. V lost 0 bases and J lost 10, with 6 bases in between. The CDR3 runs 10 residues. The germline gives CDR1 DFQATT, CDR2 SNEGSKA (reference sequence).

This clone was detected once. Here the CDR3 reads CASSRRTSGVNTGELFF. DNA for the CDR3: TGCGCCAGCAGCCGACGGACTAGCGGGGTGAACACCGGGGAGCTGTTTTTT. The chain combines TRBV5-1 with TRBJ2-2; 12 positions match TRBD2. The germline V gene has CDR1 SGHRS and CDR2 YFSETQ. V dropped 4 bases and J dropped 1; count of bases not matched to a gene: 5. This CDR3 has 17 residues.

J is TRBJ1-3 and V is TRBV25-1; no clear D. Trimming cost V 3 bases and J 2 bases, with 5 bases left between them. Germline CDR1 is MGHDK and CDR2 is SYGVNS. This CDR3 contains 13 residues. The CDR3 sequence is CASSEAAGNTIYF. The CDR3 nucleotides read TGTGCCAGCAGTGAGGCAGCTGGAAACACCATATATTTT. Complete variable domain (other parts from reference TRBV25-1 and TRBJ1-3): EADIYQTPRYLVIGTGKKITLECSQTMGHDKMYWYQQDPGMELHLIHYSYGVNSTEKGDLSSESTVSRIRTEHFPLTLESARPSHTSQYLCASSEAAGNTIYFGEGSWLTVV.